This T cell receptor beta chain was recorded in a study of shared clonotypes between healthy human individuals. Germline V gene lookup returns CDR1 SGHTA and CDR2 FQGNSA. The CDR3 consists of 13 residues. V lost 2 bases and J lost 4, with 8 bases in between. The assay was immunoSEQ multiplex PCR, and TCRdb's table has in-frame clones only and misses some. The table lists around 1,000,000 clones, approximately 80% of them singletons. This TCR came from a man between 18 and 29 years old in good health. Some clones in this sample may be carry-over from other donors' samples. This chain connects TRBV7-2 to TRBJ1-2; D uncertain. Source material: memory CD4+ T cells from PBMCs. Subset of the sample: CD45RA-negative fraction. DNA of the CDR3: TGTGCCAGCAGCTTAATACTTGGCTATGGCTACACCTTC. It yields the protein CASSLILGYGYTF. Variable domain in full (rest from reference TRBV7-2 and TRBJ1-2): GAGVSQSPSNKVTEKGKDVELRCDPISGHTALYWYRQSLGQGLEFLIYFQGNSAPDKSGLPSDRFSAERTGGSVSTLTIQRTQQEDSAVYLCASSLILGYGYTFGSGTRLTVV.